This T cell receptor (beta chain) was documented in a study of CD8 T cells in ankylosing spondylitis. General study points: Reportedly, disease-linked clones are significantly enriched in ankylosing spondylitis patients' matched synovial fluid. What seemed typical of ankylosing spondylitis blood was a TCR beta motif built from several highly homologous variants.

Trimming at V came to 5 bases and at J to 2 bases, leaving 5 bases not matched to a gene. Germline V lookup: CDR1 SGHRS, CDR2 YFSETQ. The CDR3 has 15 amino acids. The sample holds a few counts of this clonotype. Its target is not known. For TCR beta, libraries came from quantitative 5'-RACE with molecular barcodes. A single record per CDR3 protein comes from TCRdb applying MiXCR to the 5' RACE reads. This table holds approximately 340,000 distinct CDR3 sequences, approximately 14% found once. The sequence was obtained from a male donor with ankylosing spondylitis or in good health (not recorded which). The sample comprised blood, either unsorted or a sorted T cell fraction (not recorded which). This rearrangement joins TRBV5-1 to TRBJ2-2; 8 bases are a match to TRBD1. In DNA form, the CDR3 reads TGCGCCAGCAGACAGACAGGGGACAACACCGGGGAGCTGTTTTTT. This translates into CASRQTGDNTGELFF. The full variable domain, completed using reference TRBV5-1 and TRBJ2-2, is KAGVTQTPRYLIKTRGQQVTLSCSPISGHRSVSWYQQTPGQGLQFLFEYFSETQRNKGNFPGRFSGRQFSNSRSEMNVSTLELGDSALYLCASRQTGDNTGELFFGEGSRLTVL.